This T cell receptor (beta chain) was recorded in a study of cytomegalovirus exposure and HLA in healthy donors. PCR primers comprised 60 Vbeta and 13 Jbeta primers. Clones were sequenced by immunoSEQ multiplex PCR, and TCRdb holds only the in-frame ones, with some missing. Altogether around 150,000 clones are present, approximately 91% being singletons, with the ten largest covering 0.4% to 0.55%. Germline V lookup: CDR1 KGHSH, CDR2 LQKENI. V was trimmed by 3 bases and J by 7 bases, leaving 10 bases between them. The CDR3 spans 13 residues. Sequenced material: PBMCs. The clonotype was recovered from a woman between 40 and 50 years old in good health and CMV-seronegative. The rearrangement links TRBV18 to TRBJ1-5; D unclear. The CDR3 reads CASSPAVEQPQHF. CDR3 coding DNA: TGTGCCAGCTCACCGGCGGTTGAACAGCCCCAGCATTTT.